These 19 T cell receptor beta chains originate from one sample sequenced in a study of blood T cell repertoires in COVID-19. Sequenced by immunoSEQ multiplex PCR; TCRdb stores in-frame clones only, minus some. In the table there are 150,000 to 200,000 clones, 70% to 80% of which are singletons. The sequencing sample was made of peripheral blood. Source of these receptors: a middle-aged woman with COVID-19, enrolled during active disease.

The genes are TRBV29-1 and TRBJ2-5; D is possibly TRBD1 (6 bases). Trimming removed 4 bases from V and 7 bases from J, with 19 bases in between. CDR1 SQVTM and CDR2 ANQGSEA come from the germline V gene. The CDR3 covers 14 residues. The CDR3 DNA reads TGCAGCGTTGCCCGCCCAGGGGCCGCCCGGACCCAGTACTTC. This sequence encodes CSVARPGAARTQYF.

This rearrangement joins TRBV29-1 to TRBJ2-1; TRBD1 matches 8 bases. The CDR3 covers 16 residues. The germline V gene has CDR1 SQVTM and CDR2 ANQGSEA. Losses at the gene ends were 0 bases for V and 4 bases for J; bases not matched to a gene: 8. As DNA, the CDR3 is TGCAGCGTTGAAGATAGGACAGGGAGAGGGTACAATGAGCAGTTCTTC. Translation gives CSVEDRTGRGYNEQFF.

V usage is TRBV11-3 and J usage is TRBJ2-7; D may be TRBD1 (6 bases). Germline V lookup: CDR1 SGHNT, CDR2 YENEEA. Trimming took off 6 bases at V and 0 bases at J, with 9 bases between the two ends. The CDR3 is 13 residues long. The CDR3 sequence is CASSQGSSYEQYF. CDR3 in DNA: TGTGCCAGCAGTCAGGGGTCCTCCTACGAGCAGTACTTC.

The genes are TRBV11-1 and TRBJ2-3; TRBD2 is a possible D gene (6 bases). The CDR3 is 16 residues long. Germline V gene lookup returns CDR1 SGHAT and CDR2 FQDESV (reference sequence). Trimming shortened V by 4 bases and J by 5 bases, and 19 bases separated the two germline ends. This chain's CDR3 is CASSSPARQGGDTQYF. CDR3 nucleotides: TGTGCCAGCAGCTCACCCGCTCGGCAGGGAGGAGATACGCAGTATTTT.

This chain joins TRBV2 and TRBJ1-2; 7 bases are shared with TRBD1. Germline CDR1 SNHLY, CDR2 FYNNEI. The CDR3 spans 13 residues. The trim removed 6 bases at V and 5 bases at J, leaving 6 bases unmatched. CDR3 amino acids: CASRTTGRYGYTF. The CDR3 nucleotides read TGTGCCAGCAGGACGACAGGGAGGTATGGCTACACCTTC.

This chain joins TRBV7-3 and TRBJ2-1; D perhaps matches TRBD2 (5 bases). The CDR3 runs 14 residues. Trimming took 3 bases from V and 5 from J, leaving 11 bases between them. The germline V gene has CDR1 SGHTA and CDR2 FQGTGA. CDR3 in DNA: TGTGCCAGCAGCTTCAGCCTCGGGGACAATGAGCAGTTCTTC. Its protein product is CASSFSLGDNEQFF. The complete variable domain, with remaining parts taken from reference TRBV7-3 and TRBJ2-1, reads GAGVSQTPSNKVTEKGKYVELRCDPISGHTALYWYRQSLGQGPEFLIYFQGTGAADDSGLPNDRFFAVRPEGSVSTLKIQRTERGDSAVYLCASSFSLGDNEQFFGPGTRLTVL.

About this clone itself: This same CDR3 is encoded by further DNA sequences in the sample. J is TRBJ2-3 and V is TRBV11-3, with D perhaps TRBD2 (6 bases). CDR3 size: 14 residues. Trimming shortened V by 1 base and J by 4 bases, and 9 bases separated the two germline ends. Per germline, CDR1 SGHNT and CDR2 YENEEA. CDR3 residues: CASSLGRASDTQYF. The CDR3 DNA follows: TGTGCCAGCAGCTTAGGGAGGGCGTCAGATACGCAGTATTTT.

Written as DNA, the CDR3 is TGTGCCAGTAAGTTCGAGGGGGCGACCACTGAAGCTTTCTTT. Protein sequence: CASKFEGATTEAFF. The chain recombines TRBV19 with TRBJ1-1, with 7 bases that match TRBD1. J gave up 4 bases and V 7 bases, and 9 bases lay outside the gene matches. CDR3 length: 14 amino acids. Germline V gene sequence: CDR1 LNHDA, CDR2 SQIVND (reference sequence).

This rearrangement joins TRBV27 to TRBJ1-2; D is possibly TRBD1 (6 bases). CDR1 and CDR2 from the germline V gene are MNHEY and SMNVEV (reference sequence). V was trimmed by 5 bases and J by 7 bases, leaving 17 bases between them. The CDR3 has 14 amino acids. In nucleotides, the CDR3 is TGTGCCAGCAGTCTGACAGGTTATGGGGTTGGCTACACCTTC. This sequence encodes CASSLTGYGVGYTF.

This clone was seen just once. This rearrangement joins TRBV10-3 to TRBJ1-3; possible D gene TRBD1, 5 bases. Germline lookup yields CDR1 ENHRY and CDR2 SYGVKD. The V end was cut by 10 bases, the J end by 0 bases, with 19 bases between. This CDR3 contains 16 residues. This chain's CDR3 is CATSVAVDSSGNTIYF. As DNA, the CDR3 is TGTGCCACTTCAGTAGCCGTTGACAGCTCTGGAAACACCATATATTTT.

The chain links TRBV5-1 to TRBJ2-1; TRBD2 matches 9 bases. The CDR3 spans 15 residues. The V gene end was trimmed by 4 bases and the J gene end by 4 bases; junction bases not matched to a gene: 6. Germline values: CDR1 SGHRS, CDR2 YFSETQ. CDR3 residues: CASSRTAGGYNEQFF. The DNA for the CDR3 is TGCGCCAGCAGCCGTACAGCGGGGGGATACAATGAGCAGTTCTTC.

The table lists this clone with a few counts. V is TRBV18 and J is TRBJ2-7; the D is unclear. This CDR3 comprises 16 residues. Per the germline V gene, CDR1 is KGHSH and CDR2 is LQKENI. Trimming left V 3 bases short and J 0 bases short, with 15 bases between. CDR3 DNA sequence: TGTGCCAGCTCACCTGGCGGTGGGTTGATCTCCTACGAGCAGTACTTC. Amino acid sequence: CASSPGGGLISYEQYF.

The chain is built from TRBV5-1 and TRBJ2-7; 9 positions agree with TRBD1. Per germline, CDR1 SGHRS and CDR2 YFSETQ. V shed 0 bases and J 7 bases; nucleotides not matched to a gene: 8. This CDR3 comprises 15 residues. The CDR3 region is CASSLVWTGEGEQYF. The DNA of the CDR3 is TGCGCCAGCAGCTTGGTGTGGACAGGGGAGGGGGAGCAGTACTTC.

The CDR3 here is CASNGGSSYNEQFF. The DNA for the CDR3 is TGTGCCAGCAACGGAGGTAGCTCCTACAATGAGCAGTTCTTC. The chain employs TRBV6-5 and TRBJ2-1, with a weak D call TRBD2 (5 bases). Germline CDR1 reads MNHEY; CDR2 reads SVGAGI. V dropped 7 bases and J dropped 0 bases, with 10 bases sitting between them. This CDR3 region has 14 residues.

This chain links TRBV6-1 with TRBJ2-1; a possible D gene is TRBD1 (5 bases). V shed 2 bases and J shed 8 bases, with 13 bases lying between them. Germline V lookup: CDR1 MNHNS, CDR2 SASEGT. This CDR3 is built from 14 residues. For the CDR3, the DNA is TGTGCCAGCAGTGAAATCTGGGGCCCGGATGAGCAGTTCTTC. Its translation: CASSEIWGPDEQFF.

This chain uses TRBV4-2 with TRBJ2-7; D perhaps matches TRBD1 (7 bases). V was cut by 1 base and J by 2 bases, with 21 bases left in between. This CDR3 has 18 amino acids. Germline V gene lookup returns CDR1 LGHNA and CDR2 YNFKEQ. CDR3 amino acids: CASSQGTGVTGSTYEQYF. CDR3 DNA sequence: TGTGCCAGCAGCCAAGGGACGGGGGTGACAGGGTCCACCTACGAGCAGTACTTC.

This clone has a single count. The chain is built from TRBV21-1 and TRBJ2-7; TRBD1 was called by the table and not checked on the DNA. TRBV21-1 is labeled a pseudogene. The CDR3 spans 16 residues. The CDR3 region is CASSKKAGDRVNEQYF. The DNA for the CDR3 is TGTGCCAGCAGCAAAAAAGCTGGGGACAGGGTTAACGAGCAGTACTTC.

The rearrangement uses TRBV30 and TRBJ1-6; D is uncertain. The CDR3 totals 13 residues. Trimming shortened V by 5 bases and J by 8 bases, and 13 bases separated the two germline ends. Germline V CDR1 and CDR2: GTSNPN, SVGIG (reference sequence). For the CDR3, the DNA is TGTGCCTGGGCCGCGGCGGGAGATTCACCCCTCCACTTT. Translating it yields CAWAAAGDSPLHF.

The chain is built from TRBV24-1 and TRBJ1-1, with TRBD1 matching over 10 bases. Germline values: CDR1 KGHDR, CDR2 SFDVKD. V lost 10 bases to trimming and J lost 11 bases; unmatched junction nucleotides: 15. This CDR3 spans 14 amino acids. The CDR3 reads CATSRDRGGLWAFF. CDR3 sequence (DNA): TGTGCCACGTCCCGGGACAGGGGAGGATTGTGGGCTTTCTTT.